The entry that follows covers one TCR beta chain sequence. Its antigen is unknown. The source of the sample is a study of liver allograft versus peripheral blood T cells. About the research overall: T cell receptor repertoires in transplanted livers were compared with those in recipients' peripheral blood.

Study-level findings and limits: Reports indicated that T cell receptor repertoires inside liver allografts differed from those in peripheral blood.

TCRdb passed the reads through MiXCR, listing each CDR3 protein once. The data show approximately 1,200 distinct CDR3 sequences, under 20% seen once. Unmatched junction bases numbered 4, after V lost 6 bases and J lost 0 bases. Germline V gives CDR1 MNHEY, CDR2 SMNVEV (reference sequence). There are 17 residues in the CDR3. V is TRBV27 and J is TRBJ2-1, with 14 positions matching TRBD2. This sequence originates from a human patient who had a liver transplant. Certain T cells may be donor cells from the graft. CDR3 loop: CASRGLAGGRSYNEQFF. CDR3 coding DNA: TGTGCCAGCAGAGGACTAGCGGGGGGCCGCTCCTACAATGAGCAGTTCTTC.